Below, 26 T cell receptor beta chains from the same sample are listed, as sequenced in a study of blood T cell repertoires in COVID-19. Sequenced by immunoSEQ multiplex PCR; TCRdb stores in-frame clones only, minus some. The repertoire holds some 28,000 clones, with roughly 89% as singletons. Input material: peripheral blood. The receptors come from a human donor in a cohort sampled during active COVID-19.

The gene calls are TRBV28 and TRBJ2-7; D is undetermined. The germline V and J ends were trimmed by 3 bases and 12 bases, with 12 bases remaining between them. The CDR3 is 11 residues long. The germline V gene encodes CDR1 MDHEN and CDR2 SYDVKM. The CDR3 region is CASSFDILRYF. The CDR3 bases are TGTGCCAGCAGTTTCGACATCCTGAGGTACTTC. The entire variable domain, with the rest obtained from reference TRBV28 and TRBJ2-7, is as follows: DVKVTQSSRYLVKRTGEKVFLECVQDMDHENMFWYRQDPGLGLRLIYFSYDVKMKEKGDIPEGYSVSREKKERFSLILESASTNQTSMYLCASSFDILRYFGPGTRLTVT.

This chain links TRBV7-9 with TRBJ2-1, with 7 bases identical to TRBD1. V lost 3 bases to trimming and J lost 5 bases; unmatched junction nucleotides: 10. CDR3 length: 16 amino acids. CDR1 SEHNR and CDR2 FQNEAQ come from the germline V gene (reference sequence). The CDR3 DNA sequence: TGTGCCAGCAGCTTTACGCTTGGGACAGCAAACAATGAGCAGTTCTTC. This codes for CASSFTLGTANNEQFF.

The rearrangement joins TRBV30 to TRBJ2-7; a possible D gene is TRBD2 (6 bases). Trimming removed 3 bases from V and 2 bases from J, with 14 bases in between. The CDR3 contains 14 residues. Germline V gene sequence: CDR1 GTSNPN, CDR2 SVGIG (reference sequence). CDR3 region: CAWSPASVPYEQYF. CDR3 DNA sequence: TGTGCCTGGAGCCCCGCTAGCGTGCCCTACGAGCAGTACTTC.

V gene TRBV5-5 combines with J gene TRBJ2-7; D might be TRBD1 (5 bases). Per the germline V gene, CDR1 is SGHKS and CDR2 is YYEKEE (reference sequence). V was shortened by 4 bases and J by 5 bases, with 10 bases between the two germline ends. This CDR3 comprises 12 residues. This chain's CDR3 is CASSTRVDEQYF. The CDR3 coding sequence is TGTGCCAGCAGCACCAGGGTCGACGAGCAGTACTTC.

This chain joins TRBV28 and TRBJ1-5, with 10 bases lining up with TRBD1. CDR3 length equals 18 residues. Germline V gene lookup returns CDR1 MDHEN and CDR2 SYDVKM. J lost 0 bases, V lost 7 bases, and 12 bases had no gene match. The CDR3 DNA follows: TGTGCCAGCAACCGCCGGGACAGGGGACCCGATAGCAATCAGCCCCAGCATTTT. Amino acids: CASNRRDRGPDSNQPQHF.

The chain carries TRBV2 and TRBJ1-5; D ambiguous. Trimming removed 4 bases at V and 8 bases at J, with 18 bases between. Germline assignment: CDR1 SNHLY and CDR2 FYNNEI. The CDR3 contains 15 residues. The CDR3 DNA is TGTGCCAGCAGTGCGGAGGCTGTGGAATCTGAGCCCCAGCATTTT. This sequence encodes CASSAEAVESEPQHF.

The gene calls are TRBV25-1 and TRBJ2-5; weak D call: TRBD1 (6 bases). Germline values: CDR1 MGHDK, CDR2 SYGVNS. With 9 bases removed from V and 1 base from J, the gap between germline ends came to 12 bases. The CDR3 length is 13 residues. CDR3 nucleotide sequence: TGTGCCAGTGGTAGACAGGCCCAAGAGACCCAGTACTTC. Amino acid sequence: CASGRQAQETQYF.

This chain joins TRBV3-1 (or the pseudogene TRBV3-2) and TRBJ2-7; a weak D match, TRBD1 (6 bases). This CDR3 comprises 14 residues. The V gene's germline CDR1 is LGHDT and CDR2 YNNKEL (reference sequence). Trimming cost V 2 bases and J 3 bases, with 11 bases left between them. CDR3 DNA: TGTGCCAGCAGCCAATGGCAGGGGCGCTACGAGCAGTACTTC. It codes for CASSQWQGRYEQYF.

V and J are TRBV14 and TRBJ1-2; TRBD1 aligns across 8 bases. V gave up 3 bases and J gave up 6 bases; unmatched junction bases: 9. The CDR3 is 15 amino acids. Germline loops: CDR1 SGHDN, CDR2 FVKESK. CDR3 DNA sequence: TGTGCCAGCAGCCAGGACCGACAGGGGTGGGATGGCTACACCTTC. Translated: CASSQDRQGWDGYTF.

This chain joins TRBV10-3 and TRBJ2-2; tentatively, D is TRBD2 (6 bases). Germline V lookup: CDR1 ENHRY, CDR2 SYGVKD. The CDR3 spans 14 residues. Trimming took 4 bases from V and 2 from J, leaving 8 bases between them. This CDR3 reads CAISVRENTGELFF. CDR3 coding DNA: TGTGCCATCAGTGTGCGGGAAAACACCGGGGAGCTGTTTTTT.

The chain has TRBV19 and TRBJ1-4; 10 bases are a match to TRBD1. V lost 5 bases to trimming and J lost 5 bases; unmatched junction nucleotides: 11. This CDR3 has 17 amino acids. Looked up from germline, CDR1 is LNHDA and CDR2 is SQIVND (reference sequence). This CDR3 reads CASSLRRTGGGNEKLFF. The DNA of the CDR3 is TGTGCCAGTAGTTTACGAAGGACAGGGGGAGGAAATGAAAAACTGTTTTTT.

The chain combines TRBV10-3 with TRBJ2-4; TRBD1 matches at 10 bases. This CDR3 contains 17 residues. Germline V gives CDR1 ENHRY, CDR2 SYGVKD. Trimming removed 6 bases from V and 0 bases from J; junction bases left unmatched: 8. DNA for the CDR3: TGTGCCATCAGCCGGACAGGGGGGAAACTAGCCAAAAACATTCAGTACTTC. This translates into CAISRTGGKLAKNIQYF.

This rearrangement joins TRBV5-4 to TRBJ2-7, with 9 bases that match TRBD1. This CDR3 is 14 amino acids long. The junction had 6 bases not matched to a gene; V was cut back by 6 bases and J by 2 bases. Germline CDR1 reads SGHNT; CDR2 reads YYREEE (reference sequence). The CDR3 region has the DNA TGTGCCAGCACCCCGGGGACAGGGCCCTACGAGCAGTACTTC. The encoded protein is CASTPGTGPYEQYF.

The CDR3 region has the DNA TGCAGCGTTGGGTACAGGGAAGAGACCCAGTACTTC. It specifies CSVGYREETQYF. The J gene is TRBJ2-5, the V gene TRBV29-1; perhaps TRBD1 as D (6 bases). CDR1 and CDR2 from the germline V gene are SQVTM and ANQGSEA. The CDR3 is made up of 12 amino acids. V lost 4 bases to trimming and J lost 3 bases, with 9 bases between them.

This chain joins TRBV2 and TRBJ1-2, with D possibly being TRBD1 (6 bases). The CDR3 has 15 amino acids. Germline-derived CDR1 and CDR2 are SNHLY and FYNNEI. Trimming stripped 4 bases from V and 0 bases from J, with 12 bases between. CDR3 sequence (DNA): TGTGCCAGCAGTGGAGAGACAGGAACTAACTATGGCTACACCTTC. This codes for CASSGETGTNYGYTF.

The chain employs TRBV5-1 and TRBJ2-3; D is perhaps TRBD2 (5 bases). This CDR3 comprises 15 residues. Trimming cost V 3 bases and J 5 bases, with 16 bases left between them. Germline V gives CDR1 SGHRS, CDR2 YFSETQ. CDR3 DNA sequence: TGCGCCAGCAGCTCCTATACCGTCCGGGGAGATACGCAGTATTTT. This gives the protein CASSSYTVRGDTQYF.

The chain recombines TRBV6-6 with TRBJ1-1; D gene unclear. The V and J ends lost 0 bases and 0 bases respectively, with 8 bases between them. Germline CDR1 MNHNY, CDR2 SVGAGI (reference sequence). This CDR3 spans 15 amino acids. The CDR3 protein is CASSYSTGMNTEAFF. DNA for the CDR3: TGTGCCAGCAGTTACTCGACCGGGATGAACACTGAAGCTTTCTTT.

The V call is TRBV2, the J call TRBJ2-3, with 14 bases lining up with TRBD2. CDR1 and CDR2 from the germline V gene are SNHLY and FYNNEI. The CDR3 is 16 residues long. The junction had 2 bases not matched to a gene; V was cut back by 4 bases and J by 2 bases. The CDR3 DNA sequence: TGTGCCAGCAGTGCGGGACTAGCGGGAGACACAGATACGCAGTATTTT. Amino acid sequence: CASSAGLAGDTDTQYF.

The CDR3 coding sequence is TGTGCCAGCAGTCAGGGGCCGAACTATGGCTACACCTTC. This translates into CASSQGPNYGYTF. The rearrangement joins TRBV6-6 to TRBJ1-2, with a tentative D call TRBD1 (6 bases). The CDR3 is 13 amino acids. V was pared by 5 bases and J by 2 bases, with 9 bases between. Germline loops: CDR1 MNHNY, CDR2 SVGAGI (reference sequence).

The V gene is TRBV7-9, the J gene TRBJ2-1; maybe TRBD2 (6 bases). V lost 5 bases and J 5 bases, leaving 16 bases between the germline ends. CDR1 is SEHNR, CDR2 FQNEAQ, per germline (reference sequence). There are 15 residues in the CDR3. CDR3: CASSPGSGVDNEQFF. The CDR3 coding sequence is TGTGCCAGCAGCCCAGGGTCGGGGGTCGACAATGAGCAGTTCTTC.

This clone is labeled medium-sized (0.01 to 0.1%). The chain joins TRBV4-2 to TRBJ2-3; D remains unclear. Germline lookup yields CDR1 LGHNA and CDR2 YNFKEQ. V was shortened by 1 base and J by 1 base, with 9 bases between the two germline ends. The CDR3 runs to 15 residues. The chain's CDR3 is CASSQVAERTDTQYF. The CDR3 region has the DNA TGTGCCAGCAGCCAAGTGGCGGAACGCACAGATACGCAGTATTTT.

V gene TRBV14 combines with J gene TRBJ2-7; 9 bases are shared with TRBD2. Germline values: CDR1 SGHDN, CDR2 FVKESK. CDR3 length: 19 residues. Trimming at V came to 0 bases and at J to 2 bases, leaving 14 bases not matched to a gene. CDR3 DNA sequence: TGTGCCAGCAGCCAAGACGTTAGGGCCGGGGCTAGCGGGACCTACGAGCAGTACTTC. Translation gives CASSQDVRAGASGTYEQYF.

The chain combines TRBV2 with TRBJ2-4; weak D call: TRBD1 (6 bases). Per germline, CDR1 SNHLY and CDR2 FYNNEI. Trimming stripped 6 bases from V and 6 bases from J, with 15 bases between. The CDR3 consists of 14 residues. The DNA for the CDR3 is TGTGCCAGCAGGAAGGGGGATTCTGTAAACATTCAGTACTTC. Translating it yields CASRKGDSVNIQYF.

The chain uses TRBV28 and TRBJ2-7; 12 bases fit TRBD2. From germline, CDR1 is MDHEN and CDR2 SYDVKM. J gave up 5 bases and V 0 bases, and 8 bases lay outside the gene matches. CDR3 length: 17 amino acids. The CDR3 loop is CASSLWLLGLAGHEQYF. The DNA of the CDR3 is TGTGCCAGCAGTTTATGGCTCCTGGGACTAGCGGGTCACGAGCAGTACTTC.

This rearrangement joins TRBV5-4 to TRBJ1-2; D remains ambiguous. This CDR3 contains 15 residues. V lost 0 bases and J lost 2, with 11 bases in between. Per germline, CDR1 SGHNT and CDR2 YYREEE (reference sequence). This CDR3 reads CASSLGTAANYGYTF. CDR3 sequence (DNA): TGTGCCAGCAGCTTGGGGACTGCGGCCAACTATGGCTACACCTTC. Variable domain in full (rest from reference TRBV5-4 and TRBJ1-2): ETGVTQSPTHLIKTRGQQVTLRCSSQSGHNTVSWYQQALGQGPQFIFQYYREEENGRGNFPPRFSGLQFPNYSSELNVNALELDDSALYLCASSLGTAANYGYTFGSGTRLTVV.

This sequence joins TRBV9 and TRBJ2-4, with 9 bases fitting TRBD2. The CDR3 length is 15 residues. Germline V gives CDR1 SGDLS, CDR2 YYNGEE. The trim removed 0 bases at V and 6 bases at J, leaving 4 bases unmatched. The CDR3 coding sequence is TGTGCCAGCAGCGTAGGCGGAGCGGGGGGAAACATTCAGTACTTC. Translation: CASSVGGAGGNIQYF.